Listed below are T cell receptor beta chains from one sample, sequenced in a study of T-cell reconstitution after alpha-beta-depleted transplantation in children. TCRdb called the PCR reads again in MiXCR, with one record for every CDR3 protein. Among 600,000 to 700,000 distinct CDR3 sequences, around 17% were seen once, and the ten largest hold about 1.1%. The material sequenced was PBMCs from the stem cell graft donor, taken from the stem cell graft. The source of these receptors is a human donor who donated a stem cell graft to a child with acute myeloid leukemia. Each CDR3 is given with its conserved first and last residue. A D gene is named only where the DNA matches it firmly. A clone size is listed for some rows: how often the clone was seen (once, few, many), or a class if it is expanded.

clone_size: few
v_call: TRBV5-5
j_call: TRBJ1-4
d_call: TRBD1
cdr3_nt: TGTGCCAGCAGCTTCTCAGTCAGGGGGCTTGAAAAACTGTTTTTT
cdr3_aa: CASSFSVRGLEKLFF

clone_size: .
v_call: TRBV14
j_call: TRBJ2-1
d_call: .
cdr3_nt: TGTGCCAGCAGCAAAGCCATTATCTCCTACAATGAGCAGTTCTTC
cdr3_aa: CASSKAIISYNEQFF

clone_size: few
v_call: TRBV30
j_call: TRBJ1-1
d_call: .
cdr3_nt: TGTGCCTGGTCCCGGGACACCACTGAAGCTTTCTTT
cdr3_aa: CAWSRDTTEAFF

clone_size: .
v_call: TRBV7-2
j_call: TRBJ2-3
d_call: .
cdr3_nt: TGTGCCAGCAGCCAGTCGGGGGAATGGGGCACAGATACGCAGTATTTT
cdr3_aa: CASSQSGEWGTDTQYF

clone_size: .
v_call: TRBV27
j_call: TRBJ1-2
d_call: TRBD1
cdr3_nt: TGTGCCAGCAGTTTCCAAAGGCAGGGGGCGCCCTATGGCTACACCTTC
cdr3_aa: CASSFQRQGAPYGYTF

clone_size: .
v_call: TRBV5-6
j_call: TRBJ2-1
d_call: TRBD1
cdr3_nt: TGTGCCAGCGGCGGACAGGGCAATGAGCAGTTCTTC
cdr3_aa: CASGGQGNEQFF

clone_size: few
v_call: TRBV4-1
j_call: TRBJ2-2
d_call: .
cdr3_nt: TGCGCCAGCAGCCCGGTCAGGGGTGGCACCGGGGAGCTGTTTTTT
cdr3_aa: CASSPVRGGTGELFF

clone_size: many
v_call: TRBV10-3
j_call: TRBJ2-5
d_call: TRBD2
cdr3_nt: TGTGCCATCAGTGAGGCTAGCGGGGGGAGAGAGACCCAGTACTTC
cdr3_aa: CAISEASGGRETQYF

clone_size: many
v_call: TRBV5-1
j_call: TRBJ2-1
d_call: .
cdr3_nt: TGCGCCAGCAGGCCAACGTCGGGACTGTCCTACAATGAGCAGTTCTTC
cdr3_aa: CASRPTSGLSYNEQFF

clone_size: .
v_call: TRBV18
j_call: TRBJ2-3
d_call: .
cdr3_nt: TGTGCCAGCTCACCATTGGGGGCAGGACGCACAGATACGCAGTATTTT
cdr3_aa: CASSPLGAGRTDTQYF

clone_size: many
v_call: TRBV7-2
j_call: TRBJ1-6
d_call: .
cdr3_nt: TGTGCCAGCAGCTTCCGAGGGGAGGATTCACCCCTCCACTTT
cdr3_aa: CASSFRGEDSPLHF

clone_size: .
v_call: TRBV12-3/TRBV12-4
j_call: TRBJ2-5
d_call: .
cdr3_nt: TGTGCCAGCAGTTCATGGACTTTAGGGGAGACCCAGTACTTC
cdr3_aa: CASSSWTLGETQYF

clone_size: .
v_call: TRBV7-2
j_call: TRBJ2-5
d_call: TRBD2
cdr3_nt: TGTGCCAGCAGCTTACCCCTAGCGGGGGGCCCCACATCCCAAGAGACCCAGTACTTC
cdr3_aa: CASSLPLAGGPTSQETQYF

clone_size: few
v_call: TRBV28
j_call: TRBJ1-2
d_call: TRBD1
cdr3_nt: TGTGCCAGCAGTTCAGGGGGTCCCGGCTACACCTTC
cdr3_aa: CASSSGGPGYTF

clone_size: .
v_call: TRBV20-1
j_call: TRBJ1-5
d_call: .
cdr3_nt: TGCAGTGCCCTACGCTCGAACAGGGTCAATCAGCCCCAGCATTTT
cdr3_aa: CSALRSNRVNQPQHF

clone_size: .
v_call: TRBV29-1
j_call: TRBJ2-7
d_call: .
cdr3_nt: TGCAGCGTTAAGGCCTACTACGAGCAGTACTTC
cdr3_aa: CSVKAYYEQYF

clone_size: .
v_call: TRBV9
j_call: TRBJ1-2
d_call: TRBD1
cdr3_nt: TGTGCCAGCAGCGTAGCGCTCGACAGGGTTGGCTACACCTTC
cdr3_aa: CASSVALDRVGYTF

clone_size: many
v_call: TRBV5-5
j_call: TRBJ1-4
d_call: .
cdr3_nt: TGTGCCAGCAGCTTAATACCCTCAGGGGAGGGTGAAAAACTGTTTTTT
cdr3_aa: CASSLIPSGEGEKLFF

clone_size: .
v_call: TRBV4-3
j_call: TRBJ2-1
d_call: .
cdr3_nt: TGCGCCAGCAGCCAAGATTCGGCGGGTGAGCAGTTCTTC
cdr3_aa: CASSQDSAGEQFF

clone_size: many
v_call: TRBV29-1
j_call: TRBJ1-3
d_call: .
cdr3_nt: TGCAGCGTTTGGGACCGCAACTACCTCTCTGGAAACACCATATATTTT
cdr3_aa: CSVWDRNYLSGNTIYF

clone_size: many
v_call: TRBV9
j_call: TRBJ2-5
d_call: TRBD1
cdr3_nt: TGTGCCAGCAGCGTAGCCAGGGGGAAGGGTCTAAACCAAGAGACCCAGTACTTC
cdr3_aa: CASSVARGKGLNQETQYF

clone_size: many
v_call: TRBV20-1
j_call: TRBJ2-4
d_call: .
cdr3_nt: TGCAGTGCTACTATAACCAGGGACACGGTCAAAAACATTCAGTACTTC
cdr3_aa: CSATITRDTVKNIQYF

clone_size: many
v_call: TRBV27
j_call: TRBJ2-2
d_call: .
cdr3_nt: TGTGCCAGCAGTAGTACTAGGGGGGCCGGGGAGCTGTTTTTT
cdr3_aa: CASSSTRGAGELFF

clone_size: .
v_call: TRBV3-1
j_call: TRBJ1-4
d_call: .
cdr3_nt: TGTGCCAGCAGCCAAGTGGGACCGGGACTGCCTGAAAAACTGTTTTTT
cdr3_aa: CASSQVGPGLPEKLFF

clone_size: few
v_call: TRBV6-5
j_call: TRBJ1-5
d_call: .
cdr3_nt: TGTGCCAGCATGGGGACCTTGTTTAGCAATCAGCCCCAGCATTTT
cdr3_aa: CASMGTLFSNQPQHF